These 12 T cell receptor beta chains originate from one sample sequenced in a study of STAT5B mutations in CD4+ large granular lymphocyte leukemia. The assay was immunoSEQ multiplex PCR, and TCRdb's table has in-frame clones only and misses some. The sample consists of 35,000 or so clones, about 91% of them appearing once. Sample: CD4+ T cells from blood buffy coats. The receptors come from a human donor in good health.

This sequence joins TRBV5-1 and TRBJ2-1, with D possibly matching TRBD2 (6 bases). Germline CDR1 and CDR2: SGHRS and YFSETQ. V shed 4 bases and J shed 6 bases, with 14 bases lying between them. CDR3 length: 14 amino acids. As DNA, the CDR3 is TGCGCCAGCAGCCCCGGGGGTTGGGGCAATGAGCAGTTCTTC. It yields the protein CASSPGGWGNEQFF.

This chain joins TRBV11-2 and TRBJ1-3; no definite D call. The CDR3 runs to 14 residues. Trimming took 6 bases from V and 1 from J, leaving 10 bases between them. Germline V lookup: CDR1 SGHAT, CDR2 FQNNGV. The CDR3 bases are TGTGCCAGCAGTTTTACAGATTCTGGAAACACCATATATTTT. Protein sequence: CASSFTDSGNTIYF. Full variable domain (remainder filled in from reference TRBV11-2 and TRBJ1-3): EAGVAQSPRYKIIEKRQSVAFWCNPISGHATLYWYQQILGQGPKLLIQFQNNGVVDDSQLPKDRFSAERLKGVDSTLKIQPAKLEDSAVYLCASSFTDSGNTIYFGEGSWLTVV.

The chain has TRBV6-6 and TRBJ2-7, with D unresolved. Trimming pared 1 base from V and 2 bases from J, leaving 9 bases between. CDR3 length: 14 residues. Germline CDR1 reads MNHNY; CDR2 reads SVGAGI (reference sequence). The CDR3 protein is CASSYLNSAYEQYF. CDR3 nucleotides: TGTGCCAGCAGTTACTTGAACAGCGCCTACGAGCAGTACTTC.

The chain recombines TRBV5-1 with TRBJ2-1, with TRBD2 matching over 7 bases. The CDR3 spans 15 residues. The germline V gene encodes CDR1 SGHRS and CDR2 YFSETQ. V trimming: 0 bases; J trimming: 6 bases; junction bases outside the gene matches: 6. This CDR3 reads CASSLVGGPSNEQFF. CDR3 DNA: TGCGCCAGCAGCTTGGTGGGAGGGCCGTCCAATGAGCAGTTCTTC. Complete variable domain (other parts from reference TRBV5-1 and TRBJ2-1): KAGVTQTPRYLIKTRGQQVTLSCSPISGHRSVSWYQQTPGQGLQFLFEYFSETQRNKGNFPGRFSGRQFSNSRSEMNVSTLELGDSALYLCASSLVGGPSNEQFFGPGTRLTVL.

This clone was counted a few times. The CDR3 region is CASRRTVLTWDTIYF. Written as DNA, the CDR3 is TGTGCCAGCAGGCGGACTGTTTTGACTTGGGACACCATATATTTT. This rearrangement joins TRBV6-5 to TRBJ1-3; D call uncertain. V was cut by 6 bases and J by 8 bases, with 20 bases left in between. In germline, CDR1 is MNHEY, CDR2 SVGAGI. This CDR3 is 15 amino acids long.

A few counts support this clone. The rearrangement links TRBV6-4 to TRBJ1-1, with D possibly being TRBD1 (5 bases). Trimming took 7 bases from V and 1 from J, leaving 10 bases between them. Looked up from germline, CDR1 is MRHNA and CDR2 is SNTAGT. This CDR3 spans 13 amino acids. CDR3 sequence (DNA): TGTGCCAGCAAGCGGGACCCGAACACTGAAGCTTTCTTT. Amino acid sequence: CASKRDPNTEAFF.

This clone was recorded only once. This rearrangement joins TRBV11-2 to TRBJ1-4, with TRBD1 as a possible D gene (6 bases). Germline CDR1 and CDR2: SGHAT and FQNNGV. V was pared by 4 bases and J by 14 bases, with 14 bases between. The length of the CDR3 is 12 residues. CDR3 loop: CASSSTGILLFF. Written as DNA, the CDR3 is TGTGCCAGCAGCTCCACAGGGATCTTGCTGTTTTTT.

CDR3 in DNA: TGTGCCAGCTCACCATTGCGGGCGTTGGAGACCCAGTACTTC. This sequence encodes CASSPLRALETQYF. This chain links TRBV18 with TRBJ2-5; D may be TRBD2 (5 bases). The CDR3 runs to 14 residues. Germline V gene lookup returns CDR1 KGHSH and CDR2 LQKENI. Trimming pared 2 bases from V and 5 bases from J, leaving 12 bases between.

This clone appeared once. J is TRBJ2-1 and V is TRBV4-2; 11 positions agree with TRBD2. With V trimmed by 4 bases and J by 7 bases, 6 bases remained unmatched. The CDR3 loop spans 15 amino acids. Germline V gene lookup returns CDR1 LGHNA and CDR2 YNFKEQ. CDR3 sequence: CASSPLAGVTNEQFF. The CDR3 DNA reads TGTGCCAGCAGCCCACTAGCGGGAGTAACAAATGAGCAGTTCTTC.

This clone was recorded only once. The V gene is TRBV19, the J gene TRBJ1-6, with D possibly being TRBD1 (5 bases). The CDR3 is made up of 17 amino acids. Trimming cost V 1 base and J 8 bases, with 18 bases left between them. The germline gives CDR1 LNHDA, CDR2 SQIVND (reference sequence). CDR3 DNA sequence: TGTGCCAGTAGTATAGTGCCCCAGGGCTCTGGAGATTCACCCCTCCACTTT. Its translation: CASSIVPQGSGDSPLHF.

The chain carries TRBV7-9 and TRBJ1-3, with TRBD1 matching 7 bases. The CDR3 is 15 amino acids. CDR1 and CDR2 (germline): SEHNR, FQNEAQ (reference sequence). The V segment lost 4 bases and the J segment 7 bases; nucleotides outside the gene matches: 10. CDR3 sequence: CASSSSGGLSNTIYF. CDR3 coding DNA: TGTGCCAGCAGCTCCTCAGGGGGTTTGAGCAACACCATATATTTT.

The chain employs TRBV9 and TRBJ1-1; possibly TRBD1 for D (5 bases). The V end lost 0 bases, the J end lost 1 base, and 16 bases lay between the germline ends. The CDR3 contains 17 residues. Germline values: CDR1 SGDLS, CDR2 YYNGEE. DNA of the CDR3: TGTGCCAGCAGCGTAGACGGGGCAGGGCAAGGGAACACTGAAGCTTTCTTT. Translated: CASSVDGAGQGNTEAFF.